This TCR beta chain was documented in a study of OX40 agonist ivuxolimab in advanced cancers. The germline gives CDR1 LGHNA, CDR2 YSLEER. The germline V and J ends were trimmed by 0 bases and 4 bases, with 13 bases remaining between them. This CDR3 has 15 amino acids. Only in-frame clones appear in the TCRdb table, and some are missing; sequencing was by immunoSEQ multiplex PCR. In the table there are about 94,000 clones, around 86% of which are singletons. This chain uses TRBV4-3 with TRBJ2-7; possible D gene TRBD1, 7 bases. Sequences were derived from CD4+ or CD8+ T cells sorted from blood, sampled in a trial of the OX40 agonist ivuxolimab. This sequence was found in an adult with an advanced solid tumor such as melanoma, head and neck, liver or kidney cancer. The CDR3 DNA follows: TGCGCCAGCAGCCAAGAGGGCAGGGGGAGGTACGAGCAGTACTTC. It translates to CASSQEGRGRYEQYF.